A single sample is the source of the 32 T cell receptor beta chains below, sequenced in a study of CD8 T cells in ankylosing spondylitis. TCRdb itself ran the 5' RACE reads through MiXCR, one entry per CDR3 protein. Of more than 150,000 distinct CDR3 sequences listed, roughly 18% are singletons. The sequencing sample was made of blood, either unsorted or a sorted T cell fraction (not recorded which). These receptor sequences come from a male donor under 30 with ankylosing spondylitis or in good health (not recorded which).

At least ten counts were recorded for this clonotype. The chain carries TRBV12-5 and TRBJ2-3; no definite D call. Germline values: CDR1 LGHNT, CDR2 FRNRAP. Trimming pared 1 base from V and 0 bases from J, leaving 11 bases between. The CDR3 loop spans 16 amino acids. CDR3 in DNA: TGTGCTAGTGGTTTGGGAACACGGAGTAGCACAGATACGCAGTATTTT. Amino acid sequence: CASGLGTRSSTDTQYF.

This clonotype appeared many times. The chain combines TRBV15 with TRBJ2-7; 9 nucleotides match TRBD1. CDR3 size: 16 residues. Germline V lookup: CDR1 LNHNV, CDR2 YYDKDF (reference sequence). The ends lost 1 base at V and 6 bases at J; junction bases unmatched: 10. The CDR3 region is CATSRGTGTGFGEQYF. The CDR3 DNA sequence: TGTGCCACCAGCAGAGGGACCGGGACAGGGTTTGGCGAGCAGTACTTC. The complete variable domain, with remaining parts taken from reference TRBV15 and TRBJ2-7, reads DAMVIQNPRYQVTQFGKPVTLSCSQTLNHNVMYWYQQKSSQAPKLLFHYYDKDFNNEADTPDNFQSRRPNTSFCFLDIRSPGLGDTAMYLCATSRGTGTGFGEQYFGPGTRLTVT.

This chain connects TRBV27 to TRBJ2-1; 11 bases fit TRBD2. There are 18 residues in the CDR3. Per germline, CDR1 MNHEY and CDR2 SMNVEV (reference sequence). The trim removed 0 bases at V and 7 bases at J, leaving 11 bases unmatched. DNA for the CDR3: TGTGCCAGCAGTTTATCGGGTTTAGCGGGAGGGCCGATTAATGAGCAGTTCTTC. This gives the protein CASSLSGLAGGPINEQFF.

This clonotype was found many times. V usage is TRBV27 and J usage is TRBJ2-2; 12 nucleotides match TRBD2. Germline assignment: CDR1 MNHEY and CDR2 SMNVEV (reference sequence). The CDR3 extends over 16 amino acids. V was clipped by 4 bases and J by 7 bases; unmatched bases: 7. DNA for the CDR3: TGTGCCAGCAGTTGGAGACTAGCGGGAGCTGGCGGGGAGCTGTTTTTT. Translating it yields CASSWRLAGAGGELFF.

Ten or more counts support this clonotype. The V gene is TRBV30, the J gene TRBJ1-5, with TRBD1 as a possible D gene (5 bases). The V gene's germline CDR1 is GTSNPN and CDR2 SVGIG (reference sequence). This CDR3 spans 14 amino acids. V gave up 3 bases and J gave up 4 bases, with 13 bases separating them. The CDR3: CAWSRDPNNQPQHF. CDR3 DNA sequence: TGTGCCTGGAGCCGGGACCCAAATAATCAGCCCCAGCATTTT.

In its sample, this clonotype was seen many times. The chain recombines TRBV4-3 with TRBJ2-1; TRBD2 agrees at 8 bases. Trimming at V came to 0 bases and at J to 1 base, leaving 5 bases not matched to a gene. This CDR3 contains 17 residues. CDR1 and CDR2 (germline): LGHNA, YSLEER. The CDR3 coding sequence is TGCGCCAGCAGCCAAGATAAAGCGGGAGTTTCCTACAATGAGCAGTTCTTC. This sequence encodes CASSQDKAGVSYNEQFF.

This sequence joins TRBV20-1 and TRBJ2-3; the D gene is possibly TRBD2 (6 bases). The CDR3 has 13 amino acids. V lost 3 bases to trimming and J lost 3 bases, with 10 bases between them. Germline CDR1 reads DFQATT; CDR2 reads SNEGSKA (reference sequence). Here the CDR3 reads CSASGSGTDTQYF. Written as DNA, the CDR3 is TGCAGTGCTAGCGGGAGTGGTACAGATACGCAGTATTTT.

There are many counts of this clonotype. The chain recombines TRBV18 with TRBJ2-1; no firm D call. Germline V gene lookup returns CDR1 KGHSH and CDR2 LQKENI. The CDR3 loop spans 13 amino acids. V was cut by 1 base and J by 8 bases, with 9 bases left in between. CDR3 DNA: TGTGCCAGCTCACCACTCCTGGGTGATGAGCAGTTCTTC. Translated: CASSPLLGDEQFF.

The sample holds many counts of this clonotype. The gene calls are TRBV19 and TRBJ2-1; 8 bases map to TRBD2. This CDR3 region has 17 residues. Losses at the gene ends were 8 bases for V and 6 bases for J; bases not matched to a gene: 18. Germline V CDR1 and CDR2: LNHDA, SQIVND (reference sequence). The CDR3 is CASVGFRASGPGNEQFF. The CDR3 nucleotides read TGTGCCAGTGTAGGCTTTAGGGCTAGCGGGCCGGGCAATGAGCAGTTCTTC.

This clonotype was observed at least ten times. The rearrangement uses TRBV12-3 or TRBV12-4 and TRBJ2-7; D remains unclear. The V end lost 10 bases, the J end lost 4 bases, and 14 bases lay between the germline ends. This CDR3 spans 12 amino acids. The CDR3 nucleotides are TGTGCCACCACCCTGACGGGTTACGAGCAGTACTTC. Encoded protein: CATTLTGYEQYF.

This clonotype was seen repeatedly, ten times or more. J is TRBJ1-5 and V is TRBV29-1; no firm D call. The ends were cut back, 7 bases at V and 5 bases at J, with 9 bases in the middle. CDR1 is SQVTM, CDR2 ANQGSEA, per germline. The CDR3 runs 11 residues. The CDR3 region has the DNA TGCAGCGGCGGGTGCGATCAGCCCCAGCATTTT. It translates to CSGGCDQPQHF.

This clonotype was observed once. The V call is TRBV18, the J call TRBJ1-2, with 11 bases fitting TRBD1. The CDR3 contains 17 residues. Germline trimming cut 2 bases from V and 2 bases from J; bases unmatched to any gene: 7. CDR1 and CDR2 from the germline V gene are KGHSH and LQKENI. Here the CDR3 DNA reads TGTGCCAGCTCACCAACAGGCGGGACAGGGGGGAACTATGGCTACACCTTC. Residues: CASSPTGGTGGNYGYTF. The full variable domain, rest sourced from reference TRBV18 and TRBJ1-2, is NAGVMQNPRHLVRRRGQEARLRCSPMKGHSHVYWYRQLPEEGLKFMVYLQKENIIDESGMPKERFSAEFPKEGPSILRIQQVVRGDSAAYFCASSPTGGTGGNYGYTFGSGTRLTVV.

This clonotype showed up many times. The chain has TRBV4-3 and TRBJ2-3, with D possibly being TRBD2 (6 bases). This CDR3 contains 15 residues. Germline lookup yields CDR1 LGHNA and CDR2 YSLEER. Trimming stripped 1 base from V and 8 bases from J, with 16 bases between. CDR3 amino acids: CASSQGAGTLSTQYF. CDR3 nucleotide sequence: TGCGCCAGCAGCCAAGGGGCGGGGACGTTGAGTACGCAGTATTTT.

Remarks on this clonotype: This may be a read error: a much more frequent sequence differs by one nucleotide. This likely comes from a read error, as the CDR3 has no conserved phenylalanine or tryptophan at its end. This chain uses TRBV12-3 or TRBV12-4 with TRBJ2-5; D remains unclear. The CDR3 consists of 14 residues. With 3 bases removed from V and 2 bases from J, the gap between germline ends came to 10 bases. This CDR3 reads CASSFFGGQETQYL. The CDR3 DNA sequence: TGTGCCAGCAGTTTTTTCGGCGGACAAGAGACCCAGTACTTG.

This chain joins TRBV27 and TRBJ2-1; no reliable D call. This CDR3 is 13 amino acids long. Germline V CDR1 and CDR2: MNHEY, SMNVEV (reference sequence). The ends were cut back, 3 bases at V and 7 bases at J, with 10 bases in the middle. The CDR3 DNA reads as TGTGCCAGCAGTTTTGGACCTTTGAATGAGCAGTTCTTC. It encodes CASSFGPLNEQFF.

This clonotype came up many times. In DNA form, the CDR3 reads TGTGCCAGCAGCTTAATTCCCGTCCAGGGTACGCAAGAGACCCAGTACTTC. Amino acids: CASSLIPVQGTQETQYF. The rearrangement uses TRBV11-2 and TRBJ2-5; D is perhaps TRBD1 (5 bases). The CDR3 has 17 amino acids. Trimming took 2 bases from V and 2 from J, leaving 18 bases between them. Germline V gene lookup returns CDR1 SGHAT and CDR2 FQNNGV.

The table lists this clonotype with many counts. The junction departs from the called germline gene at one end, perhaps through a read error. The V call is TRBV15, the J call TRBJ2-1; 8 bases map to TRBD2. CDR3 length equals 14 residues. The germline gives CDR1 LNHNV, CDR2 YYDKDF (reference sequence). CDR3 loop: CATSRDLKGGRSPF. The CDR3 bases are TGTGCCACCAGCAGAGATCTGAAGGGCGGGAGGTCGCCCTTC.

This rearrangement joins TRBV12-3 or TRBV12-4 to TRBJ2-1; 8 bases line up with TRBD2. V lost 2 bases to trimming and J lost 0 bases; unmatched junction nucleotides: 6. CDR3 length: 17 residues. The CDR3 DNA sequence: TGTGCCAGCAGTTTAACCAGCGGGAGAACCTCCTACAATGAGCAGTTCTTC. Translating gives CASSLTSGRTSYNEQFF.

This clonotype was seen repeatedly, ten times or more. The chain carries TRBV7-9 and TRBJ1-3, with 7 nucleotides matching TRBD1. Germline V gives CDR1 SEHNR, CDR2 FQNEAQ (reference sequence). The CDR3 length is 16 residues. Trimming at V came to 3 bases and at J to 4 bases, leaving 9 bases not matched to a gene. The CDR3 loop reads CASSFATGITGNTIYF. CDR3 bases: TGTGCCAGCAGCTTTGCGACAGGGATAACCGGAAACACCATATATTTT.

Only a few counts were recorded for this clonotype. This chain joins TRBV11-2 and TRBJ2-1; 8 nucleotides line up with TRBD2. V lost 6 bases, J lost 7 bases, and 8 bases stayed unmatched. The length of the CDR3 is 14 residues. In germline, CDR1 is SGHAT, CDR2 FQNNGV. CDR3 region: CASSVERESNEQFF. CDR3 in DNA: TGTGCCAGCAGTGTGGAGCGGGAGTCGAATGAGCAGTTCTTC.

In its sample, this clonotype was seen many times. The chain joins TRBV7-2 to TRBJ2-1; D is possibly TRBD2 (5 bases). The CDR3 sequence is 16 residues long. Per germline, CDR1 SGHTA and CDR2 FQGNSA. Trimming cost V 5 bases and J 4 bases, with 18 bases left between them. CDR3 nucleotide sequence: TGTGCCAGCAGCGGCGGTGGCGGAGGCCTTTACAATGAGCAGTTCTTC. It is translated as CASSGGGGGLYNEQFF.

This clonotype has a handful of counts. The chain uses TRBV18 and TRBJ2-2, with a weak D call TRBD2 (5 bases). The germline V and J ends were trimmed by 3 bases and 4 bases, with 15 bases remaining between them. The germline V gene encodes CDR1 KGHSH and CDR2 LQKENI. The CDR3 sequence is 16 residues long. The CDR3 is CASSPNPGSSTGELFF. The CDR3 nucleotides are TGTGCCAGCTCACCGAACCCGGGATCTTCCACCGGGGAGCTGTTTTTT.

This clonotype was recorded many times. The chain combines TRBV3-1 with TRBJ1-2; the D gene is possibly TRBD1 (5 bases). CDR1 LGHDT and CDR2 YNNKEL come from the germline V gene (reference sequence). Trimming pared 4 bases from V and 1 base from J, leaving 10 bases between. The CDR3 covers 14 residues. CDR3 residues: CASSPDTINYGYTF. The DNA for the CDR3 is TGTGCCAGCAGCCCGGACACAATTAACTATGGCTACACCTTC.

This clonotype was seen ten or more times. The chain recombines TRBV24-1 with TRBJ2-1; 11 nucleotides match TRBD2. CDR1 KGHDR and CDR2 SFDVKD come from the germline V gene. The CDR3 extends over 16 amino acids. The J segment lost 5 bases and the V segment lost 4 bases, leaving 6 bases of the junction unmatched. The CDR3 nucleotides are TGTGCCACCAGTGACCACTTAGCGGGAGGGGACAATGAGCAGTTCTTC. This encodes CATSDHLAGGDNEQFF.

The CDR3 nucleotides are TGCAGCGTGTCGACTAGACTAGCGGGAGGCGAGCAGTACTTC. Residues: CSVSTRLAGGEQYF. The V and J genes are TRBV29-1 and TRBJ2-7, with 13 bases that match TRBD2. The CDR3 loop spans 14 amino acids. V lost 6 bases, J lost 6 bases, and 8 bases stayed unmatched. Germline assignment: CDR1 SQVTM and CDR2 ANQGSEA.

This clonotype was seen repeatedly, ten times or more. This rearrangement joins TRBV7-2 to TRBJ2-3; 10 nucleotides line up with TRBD2. The CDR3 has 19 amino acids. V was pared by 5 bases and J by 0 bases, with 14 bases of the junction left unmatched. Germline-derived CDR1 and CDR2 are SGHTA and FQGNSA. The CDR3: CASSPFPGLAYFSTDTQYF. CDR3 coding DNA: TGTGCCAGCAGCCCTTTTCCGGGACTAGCGTATTTTAGCACAGATACGCAGTATTTT.

This clonotype was recorded many times. The chain links TRBV12-3 or TRBV12-4 to TRBJ1-1; 7 nucleotides line up with TRBD1. The junction had 3 bases not matched to a gene; V was cut back by 1 base and J by 7 bases. The CDR3 has 13 amino acids. In DNA, the CDR3 is TGTGCCAGCAGTTTAGGGGGACAGAGTGAAGCTTTCTTT. It encodes CASSLGGQSEAFF.

In this sample, this clonotype turned up many times. The rearrangement joins TRBV20-1 to TRBJ1-2; D is perhaps TRBD1 (6 bases). The V end lost 4 bases, the J end lost 7 bases, and 16 bases lay between the germline ends. Per the germline V gene, CDR1 is DFQATT and CDR2 is SNEGSKA (reference sequence). This CDR3 has 13 residues. The CDR3 is CSATPVTGSGYTF. In DNA, the CDR3 is TGCAGTGCTACCCCGGTAACAGGGAGTGGCTACACCTTC.

This clonotype came up many times. This rearrangement joins TRBV2 to TRBJ2-7; 7 positions agree with TRBD1. The V gene end was trimmed by 6 bases and the J gene end by 2 bases; junction bases not matched to a gene: 4. This CDR3 has 13 residues. CDR1 is SNHLY and CDR2 is FYNNEI in the germline V gene. In nucleotides, the CDR3 is TGTGCCAGCAGGCCCGGGACAGCCTACGAGCAGTACTTC. It translates to CASRPGTAYEQYF.

This clonotype was seen at least ten times. This rearrangement joins TRBV29-1 to TRBJ1-5; the D is unclear. Trimming shortened V by 7 bases and J by 2 bases, and 15 bases separated the two germline ends. The CDR3 loop spans 14 amino acids. The germline CDR1 and CDR2 sequences are SQVTM and ANQGSEA. The CDR3 sequence: CSATAPRGNQPQHF. The CDR3 nucleotides are TGCAGCGCGACGGCCCCCCGGGGCAATCAGCCCCAGCATTTT.

This clonotype was counted ten times or more. The CDR3 protein is CASSWGQGDSPLHF. For the CDR3, the DNA is TGTGCCAGCAGCTGGGGGCAGGGTGATTCACCCCTCCACTTT. The rearrangement uses TRBV7-8 and TRBJ1-6; a possible D gene is TRBD1 (6 bases). The CDR3 has 14 amino acids. V lost 4 bases and J lost 8, with 12 bases in between. Germline values: CDR1 SGHVS, CDR2 FQNEAQ.

This clonotype was counted ten times or more. V and J are TRBV12-3 or TRBV12-4 and TRBJ2-4; perhaps TRBD2 as D (6 bases). V was trimmed by 5 bases and J by 1 base, leaving 18 bases between them. CDR3 length equals 17 residues. The CDR3 DNA is TGTGCCAGCAGTCCAGGAGGGCCGGGGGTTGCCAAAAACATTCAGTACTTC. It encodes CASSPGGPGVAKNIQYF.